This T cell receptor beta chain is from a study of neurological immune-mediated disorders (dated by TCRdb to the late 2010s). Broadly, across the study: Peripheral blood TCR-beta repertoires from HTLV-I-associated myelopathy (HAM/TSP) patients, multiple sclerosis patients and healthy controls were compared by UMI-based sequencing. The approximately 99 TCR-beta libraries included longitudinal samples, technical triplicates and paired sorted CD4+ and CD8+ T-cell subsets alongside PBMC samples. The cohort included approximately 70 subjects: some 14 with HAM/TSP, roughly 34 with multiple sclerosis, and roughly 20 healthy controls. The paper's findings and limits, for the study overall: TCR clonal expansion was greatest in HAM/TSP patients and smallest in MS patients, who ranked below even healthy controls. No identical CDR3 amino acid sequences were found to be shared among expanded clones across subjects, suggesting that TCR-beta repertoires were private in all groups.

In this sample, this clonotype turned up many times. This receptor's antigen is unknown. No per-base quality is available; no much larger clone lies one base away. cDNA was synthesized by template-switch 5'RACE using a primer with a 10-nucleotide random unique molecular identifier that tagged each TCR transcript. Every sequencing run covered 15-18 subjects and yielded more than 180 million TCR-beta sequences. The RNeasy kit was used to extract total RNA. Using the KAPA Real-time Library Amplification kit, TCR-beta VDJ regions were amplified with primers for the TCR constant region and the 5'RACE anchor. Sample indexes and Illumina adaptors were added in a first PCR, after which library yield was increased in a second PCR. After Ampure bead purification, the TCR product of roughly 650 bp was size-selected on a 2% E-gel SizeSelection system. Before pooling, library quality was checked on a Bioanalyzer, concentration was measured with Qubit, and libraries were quantified with the Kapa Library Quantification kit. An Illumina HiSeq 2500 was used to sequence the libraries paired-end at 2 x 150 bp. To increase sequence diversity, roughly 25-31% phiX was spiked into each library pool. The original methods were these. Quality-filtered reads were processed with the UMI-based MiGEC pipeline, and over 90% of raw TCR sequences were removed by the MiGEC pipeline during error correction. VDJ genes were aligned to IMGT germline references, and clonotypes were defined by unique CDR3 amino acid sequence plus V-J genes. Clonal expansion, Shannon diversity, and CDR3 relatedness (CalcPairwiseDistances, ClusterSamples) were evaluated with VDJtools, and phylogenetic trees were built with CLCbio workbench. A clone was classed as expanded if it had 8 or more unique UMIs, a cutoff based on coefficient-of-variation modelling across technical triplicates. Starting from the raw public reads, TCRdb applied fastp trimming at Q25, assembled clones with MiXCR and retained in-frame beta chains. Each CDR3 protein appears once, grouped with its most common genes and DNA. For this entry, the V and J calls and clone size follow TCRdb and not the study's own pipeline. Present in this sample are tens of thousands of distinct CDR3 sequences, 7% to 8.5% of which were seen just once. The ten biggest clones cover 5.5% to 6% of the sample.

V drops 5 bases and J drops 3 bases, leaving 13 bases in between. From cysteine to phenylalanine, the CDR3 is 13 amino acids long. The entry retains the CDR3 DNA only, 39 bases that are in frame from base 1. In the germline V gene (reference sequence), CDR1 corresponds to DFQATT and CDR2 to SNEGSKA. The healthy controls were volunteers from a blood bank in Maryland, USA. For the sorted-subset TCR libraries, the starting material was about 950,000 sorted CD4+ or CD8+ T cells. Peripheral blood underwent Ficoll-Hypaque density gradient centrifugation to isolate PBMCs, which were then cryopreserved in liquid nitrogen. The study also sequenced paired sorted CD4+ and CD8+ subsets from healthy controls, HAM/TSP patients and MS patients.

Sequencing input: CD4+ T cells from blood. This chain is built from TRBV20-1 and TRBJ1-2; TRBD1 could be the D gene, as 5 bases match. The TCR originated in a man aged 45-65 years in good health. The base sequence is TGCAGTGCTGCGGACGGGGCGGACTATGGCTACACCTTC. It specifies CSAADGADYGYTF.